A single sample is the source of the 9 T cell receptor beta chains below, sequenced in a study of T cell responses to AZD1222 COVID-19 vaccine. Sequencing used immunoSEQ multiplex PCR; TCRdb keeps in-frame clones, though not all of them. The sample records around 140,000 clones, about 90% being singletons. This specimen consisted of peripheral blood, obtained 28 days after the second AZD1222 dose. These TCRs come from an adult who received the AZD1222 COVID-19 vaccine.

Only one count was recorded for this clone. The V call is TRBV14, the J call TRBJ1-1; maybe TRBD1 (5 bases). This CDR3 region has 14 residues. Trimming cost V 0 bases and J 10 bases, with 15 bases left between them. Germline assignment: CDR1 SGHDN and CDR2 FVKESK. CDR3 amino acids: CASSQDTTPGRAFF. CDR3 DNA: TGTGCCAGCAGCCAAGATACGACGCCAGGGAGAGCTTTCTTT.

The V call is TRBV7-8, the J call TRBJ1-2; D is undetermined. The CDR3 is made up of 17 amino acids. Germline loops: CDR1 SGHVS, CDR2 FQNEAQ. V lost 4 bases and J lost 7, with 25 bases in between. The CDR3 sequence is CASSSDLTHLGRGGYTF. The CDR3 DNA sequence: TGTGCCAGCAGCTCGGACTTGACACACCTCGGGCGGGGTGGCTACACCTTC.

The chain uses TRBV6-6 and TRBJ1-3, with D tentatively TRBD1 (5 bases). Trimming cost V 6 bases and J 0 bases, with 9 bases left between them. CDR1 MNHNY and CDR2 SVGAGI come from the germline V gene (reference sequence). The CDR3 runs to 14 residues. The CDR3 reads CASRGQNSGNTIYF. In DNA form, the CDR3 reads TGTGCCAGCAGGGGGCAGAACTCTGGAAACACCATATATTTT.

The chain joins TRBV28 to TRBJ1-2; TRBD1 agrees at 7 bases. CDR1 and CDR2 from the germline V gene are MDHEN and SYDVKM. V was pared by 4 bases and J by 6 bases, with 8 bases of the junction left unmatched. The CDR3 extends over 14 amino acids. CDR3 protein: CASSSGTVGHGYTF. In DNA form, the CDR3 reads TGTGCCAGCAGTTCCGGGACAGTCGGACATGGCTACACCTTC.

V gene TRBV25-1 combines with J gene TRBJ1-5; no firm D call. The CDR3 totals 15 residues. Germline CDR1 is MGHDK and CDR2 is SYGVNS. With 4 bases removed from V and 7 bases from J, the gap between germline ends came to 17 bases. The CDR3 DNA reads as TGTGCCAGCAGTGCTGCCGGAGGCACATCACAGCCCCAGCATTTT. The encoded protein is CASSAAGGTSQPQHF. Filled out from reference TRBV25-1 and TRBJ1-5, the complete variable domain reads EADIYQTPRYLVIGTGKKITLECSQTMGHDKMYWYQQDPGMELHLIHYSYGVNSTEKGDLSSESTVSRIRTEHFPLTLESARPSHTSQYLCASSAAGGTSQPQHFGDGTRLSIL.

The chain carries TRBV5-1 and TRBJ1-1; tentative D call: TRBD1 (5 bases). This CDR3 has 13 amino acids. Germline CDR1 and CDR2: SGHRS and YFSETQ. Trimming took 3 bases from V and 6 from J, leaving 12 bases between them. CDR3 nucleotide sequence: TGCGCCAGCAGCTGGTCGGGGCAACCTGAAGCTTTCTTT. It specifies CASSWSGQPEAFF.

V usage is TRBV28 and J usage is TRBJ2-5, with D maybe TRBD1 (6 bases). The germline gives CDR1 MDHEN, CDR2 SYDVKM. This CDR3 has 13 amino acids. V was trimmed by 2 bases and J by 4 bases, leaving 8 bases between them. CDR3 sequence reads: CASSLGQIETQYF. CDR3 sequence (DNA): TGTGCCAGCAGTTTAGGACAGATAGAGACCCAGTACTTC. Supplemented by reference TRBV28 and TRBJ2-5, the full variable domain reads DVKVTQSSRYLVKRTGEKVFLECVQDMDHENMFWYRQDPGLGLRLIYFSYDVKMKEKGDIPEGYSVSREKKERFSLILESASTNQTSMYLCASSLGQIETQYFGPGTRLLVL.

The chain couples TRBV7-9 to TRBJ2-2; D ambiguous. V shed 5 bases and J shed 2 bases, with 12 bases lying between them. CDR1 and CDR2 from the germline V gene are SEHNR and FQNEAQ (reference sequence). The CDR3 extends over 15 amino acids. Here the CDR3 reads CASSAIGRNTGELFF. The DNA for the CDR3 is TGTGCCAGCAGCGCAATTGGACGTAACACCGGGGAGCTGTTTTTT.

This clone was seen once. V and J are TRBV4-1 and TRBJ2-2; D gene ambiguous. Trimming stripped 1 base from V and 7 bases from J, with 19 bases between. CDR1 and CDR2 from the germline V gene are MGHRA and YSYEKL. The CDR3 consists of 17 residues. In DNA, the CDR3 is TGCGCCAGCAGCCAAGCAGAAAGACTCTACGTCCTCGGGGAGCTGTTTTTT. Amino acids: CASSQAERLYVLGELFF.